This T cell receptor (beta chain) derives from a study of blood T cell repertoires in COVID-19. Data came from immunoSEQ multiplex PCR; TCRdb stores just in-frame clones and leaves some out. The sample holds fewer than 120,000 clones, approximately 85% seen once. This CDR3 is built from 17 residues. Germline CDR1 ENHRY, CDR2 SYGVKD. Between the trimmed V and J ends, which lost 10 bases and 4 bases, there was a span of 26 bases. This TCR was recovered from a woman aged 55-69 years with acute or convalescent COVID-19. Sequenced input: peripheral blood. The chain links TRBV10-3 to TRBJ2-1; D is ambiguous. The CDR3 region is CATAGPPGLVDYNEQFF. The CDR3 DNA reads as TGTGCCACCGCCGGCCCCCCTGGGCTGGTCGATTACAATGAGCAGTTCTTC.